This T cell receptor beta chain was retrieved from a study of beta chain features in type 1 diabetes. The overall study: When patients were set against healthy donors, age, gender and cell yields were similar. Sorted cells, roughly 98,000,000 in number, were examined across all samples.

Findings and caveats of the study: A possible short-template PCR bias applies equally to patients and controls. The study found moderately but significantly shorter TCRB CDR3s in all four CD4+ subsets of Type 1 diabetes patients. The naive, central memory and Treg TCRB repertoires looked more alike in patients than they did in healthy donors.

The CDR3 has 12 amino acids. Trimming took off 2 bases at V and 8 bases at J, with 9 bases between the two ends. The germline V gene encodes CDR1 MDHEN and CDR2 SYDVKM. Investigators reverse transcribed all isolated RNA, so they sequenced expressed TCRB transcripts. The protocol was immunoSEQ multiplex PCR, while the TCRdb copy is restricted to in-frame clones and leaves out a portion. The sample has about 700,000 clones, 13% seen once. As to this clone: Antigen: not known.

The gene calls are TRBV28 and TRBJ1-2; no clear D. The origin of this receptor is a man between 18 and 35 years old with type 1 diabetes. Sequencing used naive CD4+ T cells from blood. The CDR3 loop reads CASSLDPRGYTF. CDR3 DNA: TGTGCCAGCAGTTTAGACCCAAGGGGCTACACCTTC.